This TCR beta chain was captured by sequencing in a study of spatial heterogeneity in lung cancer. On the study more broadly: On average, each unique TCR and UMI combination appeared more than ten times in raw reads. The study's findings and limits: Blood contained ubiquitous expanded tumor TCRs more at resection than at follow-up.

Individual TCR cDNA molecules each bore their own unique molecular identifier. TCRdb called the 5' RACE reads again in MiXCR, with one record for every CDR3 protein. The sample records more than 20,000 distinct CDR3 sequences, 3.5% to 5.5% being singletons. The length of the CDR3 is 14 residues. CDR1 is MDHEN and CDR2 is SYDVKM in the germline V gene. V lost 2 bases, J lost 14 bases, and 19 bases lay in between. The time point denotes: sample taken at primary tumor resection. Researchers sequenced whole RNA taken from tumor, nontumor lung or frozen PBMC without sorting. The donors comprised about 74 untreated early-stage non-small cell lung cancer patients. This clonotype was seen ten or more times. Its antigen is not known.

This TCR came from a male donor with early-stage non-small cell lung cancer. The chain carries TRBV28 and TRBJ2-1; tentatively, D is TRBD2 (6 bases). Source: PBMCs, taken at surgery. For the CDR3, the DNA is TGTGCCAGCAGTTTAGGGGGGACGGCGGCAGGAGAGTTCTTC. This codes for CASSLGGTAAGEFF.